This record looks at one T cell receptor (beta chain) sequence and its context. As yet, its antigen is unknown. A much larger clone lies a single base off, so this may be a read error. This entry belongs to a study of response to subunit inactivated influenza vaccine. Study-wide findings and caveats: Few additional T cells are recruited per seasonal influenza vaccination, authors suggested.

Using its own MiXCR run on the RT-PCR reads, TCRdb lists one record per CDR3 protein. The sample holds around 760,000 distinct CDR3 sequences, approximately 15% seen once. Germline V lookup: CDR1 SGDLS, CDR2 YYNGEE. This CDR3 comprises 14 residues. The sample was PBMCs from blood, taken 14 days before vaccination. This TCR was sampled from a middle-aged man who received an inactivated influenza vaccine. The chain is built from TRBV9 and TRBJ1-5; D possibly corresponds to TRBD1 (6 bases). CDR3 in amino acids: CASSPGDSKQPQHF. The CDR3 bases are TGTGCCAGCAGTCCAGGGGATAGCAAACAGCCCCAGCATTTT. The full variable domain, in which reference TRBV9 and TRBJ1-5 provide the parts outside the CDR3, is DSGVTQTPKHLITATGQRVTLRCSPRSGDLSVYWYQQSLDQGLQFLIQYYNGEERAKGNILERFSAQQFPDLHSELNLSSLELGDSALYFCASSPGDSKQPQHFGDGTRLSIL.